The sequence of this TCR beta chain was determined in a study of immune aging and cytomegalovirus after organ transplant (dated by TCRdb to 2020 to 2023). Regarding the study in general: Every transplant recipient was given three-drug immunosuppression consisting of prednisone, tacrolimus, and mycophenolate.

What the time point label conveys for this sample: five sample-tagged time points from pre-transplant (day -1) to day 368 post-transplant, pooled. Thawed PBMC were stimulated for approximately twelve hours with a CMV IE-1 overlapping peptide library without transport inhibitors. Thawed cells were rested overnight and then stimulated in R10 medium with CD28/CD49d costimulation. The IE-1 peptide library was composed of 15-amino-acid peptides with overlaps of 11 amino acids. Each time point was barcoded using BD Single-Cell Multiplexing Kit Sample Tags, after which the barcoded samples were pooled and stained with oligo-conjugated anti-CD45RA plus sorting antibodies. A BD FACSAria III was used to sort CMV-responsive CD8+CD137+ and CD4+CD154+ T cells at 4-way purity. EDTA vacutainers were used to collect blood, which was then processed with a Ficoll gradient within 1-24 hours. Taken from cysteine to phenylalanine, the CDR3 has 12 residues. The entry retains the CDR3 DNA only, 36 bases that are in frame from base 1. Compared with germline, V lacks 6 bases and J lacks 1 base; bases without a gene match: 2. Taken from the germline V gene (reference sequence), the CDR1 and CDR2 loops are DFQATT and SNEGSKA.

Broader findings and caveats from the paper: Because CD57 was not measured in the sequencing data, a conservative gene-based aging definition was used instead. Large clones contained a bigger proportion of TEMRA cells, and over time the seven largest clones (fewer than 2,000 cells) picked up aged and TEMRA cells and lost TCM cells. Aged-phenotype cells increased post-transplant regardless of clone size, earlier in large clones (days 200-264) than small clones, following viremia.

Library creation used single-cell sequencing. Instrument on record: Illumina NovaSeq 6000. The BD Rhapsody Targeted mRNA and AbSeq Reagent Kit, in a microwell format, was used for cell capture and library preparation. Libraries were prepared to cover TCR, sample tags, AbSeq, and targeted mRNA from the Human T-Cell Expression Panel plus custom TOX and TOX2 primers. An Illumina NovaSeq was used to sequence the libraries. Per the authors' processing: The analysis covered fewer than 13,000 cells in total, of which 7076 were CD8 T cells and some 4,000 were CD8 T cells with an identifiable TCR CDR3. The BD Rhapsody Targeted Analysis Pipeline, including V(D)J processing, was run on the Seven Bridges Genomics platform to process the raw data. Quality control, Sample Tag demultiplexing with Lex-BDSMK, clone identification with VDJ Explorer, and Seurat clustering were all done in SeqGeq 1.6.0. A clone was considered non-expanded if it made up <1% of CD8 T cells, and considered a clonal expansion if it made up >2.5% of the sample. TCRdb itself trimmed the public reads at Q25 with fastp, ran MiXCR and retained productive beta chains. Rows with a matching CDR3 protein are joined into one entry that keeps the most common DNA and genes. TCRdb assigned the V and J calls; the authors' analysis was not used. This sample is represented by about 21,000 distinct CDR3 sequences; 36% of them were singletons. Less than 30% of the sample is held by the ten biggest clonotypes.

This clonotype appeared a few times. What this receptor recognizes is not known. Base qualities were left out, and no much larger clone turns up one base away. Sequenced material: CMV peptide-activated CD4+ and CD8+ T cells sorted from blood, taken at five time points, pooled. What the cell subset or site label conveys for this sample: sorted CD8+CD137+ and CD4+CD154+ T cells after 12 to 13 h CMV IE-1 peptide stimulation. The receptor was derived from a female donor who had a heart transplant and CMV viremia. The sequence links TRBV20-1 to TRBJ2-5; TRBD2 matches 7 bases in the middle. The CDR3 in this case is CSARLAQETQYF. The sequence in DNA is TGCAGTGCGAGACTAGCCCAAGAGACCCAGTACTTC.